This T cell receptor beta chain was obtained from a study of blood T cell repertoires in COVID-19. Across the study: From T cells, B-cell-depleted T cells, or PBMCs came the material, which was cDNA or gDNA.

Enrolled through a virtual design, the participants were between 18 and 89 years of age and came from some 26 US areas. CDR1 and CDR2 (germline): SNHLY, FYNNEI. V gave up 10 bases and J gave up 9 bases; unmatched junction bases: 2. CDR3 length equals 10 residues. Profiling relied on immunoSEQ multiplex PCR, and the TCRdb table lists in-frame clones only, not all of them. The sample holds about 200,000 clones, over 75% seen once. The V and J genes are TRBV2 and TRBJ2-1; 8 bases agree with TRBD1. The clonotype originates from a woman in her forties with acute COVID-19. The sample consisted of PBMCs or T cells enriched from blood (not recorded which). CDR3 nucleotides: TGTGCCACAGGGGGCGGTGAGCAGTTCTTC. Protein sequence: CATGGGEQFF.